The present T cell receptor beta chain was sequenced within a study of T cell responses to AZD1222 COVID-19 vaccine. About this clone: Its antigen is not known.

General study findings and limits: Most donors were white British, females outnumbered males, and clonal diversity was possibly underestimated. It was only after the peak T cell response that any repertoires were sampled. Nearly half of spike-specific TCRs reportedly target unmutated variant regions. There were vaccine-associated CD4 TCRs across spike, dominant at 160-218 and 743-854.

The CDR3 is 15 amino acids. Trimming removed 2 bases at V and 4 bases at J, with 13 bases between. Germline CDR1 reads KGHDR; CDR2 reads SFDVKD. Some clones are missing from TCRdb's copy, which holds only in-frame ones; the method was immunoSEQ multiplex PCR. This table holds 150,000 to 200,000 clones, around 90% found once. This chain uses TRBV24-1 with TRBJ1-2; possible D gene TRBD1, 6 bases. The receptor comes from an adult in good health. The sequenced sample was peripheral blood, obtained on day 0 of AZD1222 vaccination. CDR3 DNA sequence: TGTGCCACCAGTGATTCGGGGGGGCTGAGCTATGGCTACACCTTC. Its protein product is CATSDSGGLSYGYTF.